The clone carrying this T cell receptor (beta chain) was seen a few times. Its specificity is not known. UMIs and a universal primer site were added when TCR cDNA was made by 5'RACE template switching. TCRdb redid the calling of the 5' RACE reads with MiXCR, one entry per CDR3 protein. The sample carries about 320,000 distinct CDR3 sequences, 3.5% to 5% recorded once. This entry is derived from a study of T cells after yellow fever vaccination. Whole-study context: Those fractions that held only low numbers of cells were prepared using the SMART-Seq v4 Ultra Low Input RNA kit.

CDR3 length: 15 amino acids. V gave up 0 bases and J gave up 4 bases, with 13 bases separating them. CDR1 is SGHTA and CDR2 is FQGNSA in the germline V gene. Study conclusions and caveats: High-abundance clonotypes from the bulk population could contaminate FACS-sorted repertoires.

The material was PBMCs, obtained 15 days after the yellow fever booster vaccination. The TCR originated in a man younger than 35 who received the YFV17D yellow fever vaccine. The chain joins TRBV7-2 to TRBJ2-7; D unresolved. CDR3 bases: TGTGCCAGCAGCTTAGCGGTAGGGATGGGGTACGAGCAGTACTTC. This translates into CASSLAVGMGYEQYF.